This TCR beta chain was identified during a study of T cells in Graves' hyperthyroidism and ophthalmopathy. This clonotype has a count of ten or more. Individuals with ophthalmopathy presented a Clinical Activity Score of at least 3, a NOSPECS grade of at least 4 and a duration under 3 months. V lost 1 base to trimming and J lost 1 base, with 10 bases between them. The V gene's germline CDR1 is SGHAT and CDR2 FQNNGV. CDR3 length equals 15 residues. The investigators amplified TCR beta CDR3 regions from RNA transcripts. TCR CDR3 regions were first amplified by RT-PCR with HTBI primers. In TCRdb, the multiplex PCR reads were re-called with MiXCR into one record per CDR3 protein. The table has approximately 620,000 distinct CDR3 sequences, approximately 15% seen once; the top ten hold approximately 3.5%.

The clonotype originates from a middle-aged woman with Graves' ophthalmopathy. Input material: blood. The chain links TRBV11-2 to TRBJ1-1; no firm D call. CDR3 protein: CASSLGRTRNTEAFF. The CDR3 bases are TGTGCCAGCAGCTTAGGCCGGACCCGGAACACTGAAGCTTTCTTT.